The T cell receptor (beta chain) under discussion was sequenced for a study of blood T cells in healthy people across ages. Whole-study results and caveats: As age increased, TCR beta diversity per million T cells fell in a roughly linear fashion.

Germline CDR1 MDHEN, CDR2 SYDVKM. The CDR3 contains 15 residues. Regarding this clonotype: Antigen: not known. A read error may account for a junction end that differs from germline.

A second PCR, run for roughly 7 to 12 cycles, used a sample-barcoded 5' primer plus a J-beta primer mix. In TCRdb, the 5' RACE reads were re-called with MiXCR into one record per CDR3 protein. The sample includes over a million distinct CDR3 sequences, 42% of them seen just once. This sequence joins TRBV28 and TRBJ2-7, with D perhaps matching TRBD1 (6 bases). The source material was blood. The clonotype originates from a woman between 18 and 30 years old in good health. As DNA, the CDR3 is TGTGCCAGCAGTTTGACAGGTATTTTGTCCTATGAGCAGTACTTC. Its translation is CASSLTGILSYEQYF.